The 15 T cell receptor beta chains below were found in one sample sequenced in a study of blood T cell repertoires in COVID-19. The repertoire was sequenced with immunoSEQ multiplex PCR; TCRdb's copy has only in-frame clones and lacks some. The sample shows 300,000 to 400,000 clones, 90% to 95% of them seen only once. Specimen: PBMCs or T cells enriched from blood (not recorded which). Receptors originate from a woman aged 25 to 39 who had been exposed to COVID-19.

The sample holds one count of this clone. The CDR3 bases are TGTGCCAGCAGCTCCGAGCCCGCGACATATGGCTACACCTTC. It translates to CASSSEPATYGYTF. The chain links TRBV5-5 to TRBJ1-2; D is uncertain. Trimming left V 3 bases short and J 5 bases short, with 14 bases between. The CDR3 sequence is 14 residues long. Germline-derived CDR1 and CDR2 are SGHKS and YYEKEE (reference sequence).

The sample holds many counts of this clone. This chain uses TRBV9 with TRBJ2-2; TRBD1 might be the D (6 bases). CDR1 and CDR2 from the germline V gene are SGDLS and YYNGEE. The CDR3 sequence is 16 residues long. The V gene lost 0 bases and the J gene lost 8 bases, with 17 bases spanning the gap. The CDR3 is CASSVETGPNWGELFF. The CDR3 DNA sequence: TGTGCCAGCAGCGTAGAAACAGGGCCAAATTGGGGGGAGCTGTTTTTT.

This chain connects TRBV5-1 to TRBJ1-3; no clear D. V lost 4 bases, J lost 0 bases, and 11 bases lay in between. Germline V lookup: CDR1 SGHRS, CDR2 YFSETQ. There are 15 residues in the CDR3. The DNA for the CDR3 is TGCGCCAGCAGCCCTTTTCTGAGCTCTGGAAACACCATATATTTT. It is translated as CASSPFLSSGNTIYF.

The J gene is TRBJ1-1, the V gene TRBV5-4, with D unclear. CDR3 length: 14 amino acids. Germline-derived CDR1 and CDR2 are SGHNT and YYREEE (reference sequence). Trimming pared 1 base from V and 8 bases from J, leaving 15 bases between. CDR3 sequence reads: CASSLYGGRLEAFF. The CDR3 region has the DNA TGTGCCAGCAGCTTGTATGGAGGAAGATTGGAAGCTTTCTTT.

This sequence joins TRBV5-1 and TRBJ1-4; 8 positions match TRBD1. Germline values: CDR1 SGHRS, CDR2 YFSETQ. CDR3 length: 15 amino acids. J lost 7 bases, V lost 4 bases, and 9 bases had no gene match. CDR3 bases: TGCGCCAGCAGCGAGGGGGGGACAGGAGGTGAAAAACTGTTTTTT. Translation: CASSEGGTGGEKLFF.

This chain links TRBV7-9 with TRBJ2-7, with a possible D match to TRBD1 (5 bases). V lost 3 bases and J 0 bases, leaving 6 bases between the germline ends. Germline V gene lookup returns CDR1 SEHNR and CDR2 FQNEAQ (reference sequence). The CDR3 has 13 residues. This CDR3 is CASSFQGSYEQYF. CDR3 nucleotides: TGTGCCAGCAGCTTTCAGGGCTCCTACGAGCAGTACTTC.

This clone was seen once. The chain has TRBV6-2 or TRBV6-3 and TRBJ1-2; perhaps TRBD1 as D (6 bases). With 4 bases removed from V and 3 bases from J, the gap between germline ends came to 15 bases. Per germline, CDR1 MNHEY and CDR2 SVGEGT. The CDR3 has 15 residues. CDR3 protein: CASSSPHREDYGYTF. The CDR3 DNA sequence: TGTGCCAGCAGTTCCCCGCACAGGGAAGACTATGGCTACACCTTC.

The chain combines TRBV18 with TRBJ1-3; 7 bases map to TRBD1. With 6 bases clipped from V and 4 bases from J, the junction kept 9 bases outside the gene matches. Germline V lookup: CDR1 KGHSH, CDR2 LQKENI. The CDR3 extends over 15 amino acids. The CDR3 sequence is CASSSGGTDGNTIYF. In DNA form, the CDR3 reads TGTGCCAGCTCCTCAGGAGGGACAGACGGAAACACCATATATTTT.

The rearrangement links TRBV10-3 to TRBJ2-5; D perhaps matches TRBD1 (6 bases). This CDR3 is built from 14 residues. Germline V gene sequence: CDR1 ENHRY, CDR2 SYGVKD. The V and J ends lost 5 bases and 3 bases respectively, with 13 bases between them. As DNA, the CDR3 is TGTGCCATCAGTAGACAACAGGGAAAAGAGACCCAGTACTTC. Residues: CAISRQQGKETQYF.

The genes are TRBV3-1 (or the pseudogene TRBV3-2) and TRBJ2-7, with 9 bases that match TRBD1. Germline lookup yields CDR1 LGHDT and CDR2 YNNKEL (reference sequence). Losses at the gene ends were 4 bases for V and 3 bases for J; bases not matched to a gene: 1. The CDR3 contains 13 residues. The CDR3 DNA reads TGTGCCAGCAGCCCGGGACAGGGCTACGAGCAGTACTTC. It encodes CASSPGQGYEQYF.

V gene TRBV11-2 combines with J gene TRBJ1-1; the match to TRBD1 covers 7 bases. The V segment lost 6 bases and the J segment 3 bases; nucleotides outside the gene matches: 4. This CDR3 contains 13 residues. Germline V gene lookup returns CDR1 SGHAT and CDR2 FQNNGV. CDR3 nucleotides: TGTGCCAGCAGGTATCAGGGGGACACTGAAGCTTTCTTT. It codes for CASRYQGDTEAFF.

The CDR3 region has the DNA TGTGCCAGCAGCGTAGGTAACTCGGGGGGGCAAGAGACCCAGTACTTC. It yields the protein CASSVGNSGGQETQYF. This chain joins TRBV9 and TRBJ2-5; 8 nucleotides match TRBD2. The CDR3 extends over 16 amino acids. The V and J ends lost 0 bases and 2 bases, in that order; junction bases with no gene match: 6. Germline V gives CDR1 SGDLS, CDR2 YYNGEE.

This clone was observed a handful of times. V and J are TRBV12-2 and TRBJ2-7; the D segment call TRBD1 is taken from the table without a DNA check. TRBV12-2 is labeled a pseudogene. The CDR3 runs to 16 residues. CDR3 sequence: CASRPRGQGFPYEQYF. The CDR3, as DNA: TGTGCAAGTCGCCCCCGCGGACAGGGTTTCCCCTACGAGCAGTACTTC.

The rearrangement joins TRBV19 to TRBJ2-7, with D possibly TRBD2 on 6 matching bases. Germline lookup yields CDR1 LNHDA and CDR2 SQIVND (reference sequence). V lost 5 bases and J lost 4, with 12 bases in between. This CDR3 has 13 residues. This chain's CDR3 is CASSSQAGYEQYF. The DNA for the CDR3 is TGTGCCAGTAGTTCACAGGCGGGGTACGAGCAGTACTTC.

Only one count was recorded for this clone. The chain is built from TRBV4-1 and TRBJ2-3; 8 bases align to TRBD2. The germline V gene encodes CDR1 MGHRA and CDR2 YSYEKL. Losses at the gene ends were 8 bases for V and 4 bases for J; bases not matched to a gene: 20. The CDR3 is 18 residues long. CDR3 coding DNA: TGCGCCAGCGGCGTCGGACTAGCAGCCTCCCAAGGCGCAGATACGCAGTATTTT. Protein sequence: CASGVGLAASQGADTQYF.